This T cell receptor (beta chain) was retrieved from a study of T cell changes during pregnancy in multiple sclerosis. This clone was observed a handful of times. Some clones are missing from TCRdb's copy, which holds only in-frame ones; the method was immunoSEQ multiplex PCR. The sample lists tens of thousands of clones; around 89% were seen once. Trimming at V came to 6 bases and at J to 0 bases, leaving 8 bases not matched to a gene. Per germline, CDR1 SSHAT and CDR2 FNYEAQ (reference sequence). The CDR3 has 18 amino acids. The receptor's source is a female donor with multiple sclerosis, enrolled in a pregnancy study. The chain couples TRBV7-7 to TRBJ2-1; 13 bases align to TRBD2. Sample: CD4+ T cells from peripheral blood mononuclear cells, taken in the first trimester of pregnancy. CDR3 in DNA: TGTGCCAGCAGTAAACTAGCGGGAGGGATCAGCTCCTACAATGAGCAGTTCTTC. It codes for CASSKLAGGISSYNEQFF.